The clone carrying this T cell receptor (beta chain) is a singleton in its sample. One Seattle source followed patients from active infection through their disease course. This sample is part of a study of blood T cell repertoires in COVID-19. Study background: Samples came from the United States, Italy and Spain, spanning acute and convalescent COVID-19. PBMCs, B-cell-depleted T cells, or T cells were the source of the cDNA or gDNA that made up the material.

How the authors handled the data: Amplification from reference gene primers served as the basis for estimated nucleated cell counts. Clones were read by immunoSEQ multiplex PCR, and TCRdb kept only the in-frame ones, dropping some. That table supplies the V and J calls and clone size; D and trimming were determined from the DNA. The sample includes about 250,000 clones, about 82% of them seen just once. Per germline, CDR1 LNHDA and CDR2 SQIVND (reference sequence). V lost 5 bases to trimming and J lost 8 bases; unmatched junction nucleotides: 8. The length of the CDR3 is 13 residues. The sequenced sample was peripheral blood. The J gene is TRBJ1-2, the V gene TRBV19, with 7 bases matching TRBD1. This TCR came from a woman aged 80 or over with COVID-19, enrolled during active disease. The CDR3 sequence is CASSLKGAKGYTF. The CDR3, as DNA: TGTGCCAGTAGTCTGAAGGGGGCTAAGGGCTACACCTTC.